These 27 T cell receptor beta chains came from one sample sequenced in a study of shared clonotypes between healthy human individuals. Generated by immunoSEQ multiplex PCR, the TCRdb table keeps only in-frame clones and is missing some. Among over a million clones listed, about 96% were seen once. The sample was naive CD4+ T cells sorted from blood. Subset: CD45RA+ positively selected. Source of these receptors: a young man in good health.

This sequence joins TRBV11-3 and TRBJ2-1; possible D gene TRBD2, 6 bases. This CDR3 has 16 residues. CDR1 is SGHNT and CDR2 is YENEEA in the germline V gene. V lost 1 base and J 0 bases, leaving 10 bases between the germline ends. DNA of the CDR3: TGTGCCAGCAGCTTAGGCGGGGCGAGCTCCTACAATGAGCAGTTCTTC. Residues: CASSLGGASSYNEQFF.

The chain combines TRBV7-8 with TRBJ2-3, with D hard to call. CDR1 and CDR2 (germline): SGHVS, FQNEAQ. This CDR3 contains 12 residues. Deletions cut 4 bases from V and 2 bases from J, with 4 bases between. The CDR3 region has the DNA TGTGCCAGCAGCTCCTACACAGATACGCAGTATTTT. Translating it yields CASSSYTDTQYF.

The chain uses TRBV19 and TRBJ1-5; perhaps TRBD1 as D (5 bases). Germline loops: CDR1 LNHDA, CDR2 SQIVND (reference sequence). This CDR3 has 13 residues. Deletions cut 3 bases from V and 5 bases from J, with 8 bases between. The CDR3 protein is CASSIRVDQPQHF. CDR3 sequence (DNA): TGTGCCAGTAGTATCAGGGTCGATCAGCCCCAGCATTTT.

This sequence joins TRBV19 and TRBJ2-3; tentative D call: TRBD2 (6 bases). The V gene's germline CDR1 is LNHDA and CDR2 SQIVND (reference sequence). V lost 10 bases, J lost 2 bases, and 22 bases lay in between. CDR3 length: 16 amino acids. DNA of the CDR3: TGTGCCACCGTCCCGCGGCGGAGGGCAAACACAGATACGCAGTATTTT. This codes for CATVPRRRANTDTQYF.

The rearrangement links TRBV23-1 to TRBJ1-5; 9 bases match TRBD1. TRBV23-1 counts as an open reading frame of uncertain function. V gave up 7 bases and J gave up 7 bases; unmatched junction bases: 11. The CDR3 is made up of 15 amino acids. CDR3 amino acids: CASTSGTGSGQPQHF. Written as DNA, the CDR3 is TGCGCCAGCACCTCTGGGACAGGGAGTGGCCAGCCCCAGCATTTT.

J is TRBJ1-4 and V is TRBV5-1, with TRBD1 matching over 7 bases. This CDR3 has 18 residues. Germline loops: CDR1 SGHRS, CDR2 YFSETQ. V trimming: 3 bases; J trimming: 6 bases; junction bases outside the gene matches: 17. As DNA, the CDR3 is TGCGCCAGCAGCTCGGAACCCACCGGGACAGCTCTTTATGAAAAACTGTTTTTT. Amino acids: CASSSEPTGTALYEKLFF.

This chain uses TRBV5-1 with TRBJ2-1; 10 bases match TRBD2. CDR3 length: 15 amino acids. Per the germline V gene, CDR1 is SGHRS and CDR2 is YFSETQ. The V segment lost 1 base and the J segment 7 bases; nucleotides outside the gene matches: 5. The CDR3: CASSLSSGSINEQFF. CDR3 bases: TGCGCCAGCAGCTTGTCTAGCGGGAGTATTAATGAGCAGTTCTTC. Drawing the rest from reference TRBV5-1 and TRBJ2-1, the complete variable domain is KAGVTQTPRYLIKTRGQQVTLSCSPISGHRSVSWYQQTPGQGLQFLFEYFSETQRNKGNFPGRFSGRQFSNSRSEMNVSTLELGDSALYLCASSLSSGSINEQFFGPGTRLTVL.

The chain has TRBV6-5 and TRBJ2-7, with TRBD1 identical over 8 bases. From germline, CDR1 is MNHEY and CDR2 SVGAGI. The CDR3 has 16 amino acids. The trim removed 1 base at V and 0 bases at J, leaving 5 bases unmatched. The CDR3 here is CASSYFRGPSSYEQYF. DNA of the CDR3: TGTGCCAGCAGTTACTTCAGGGGGCCCAGCTCCTACGAGCAGTACTTC.

A single count supports this clone. This chain joins TRBV10-3 and TRBJ1-3, with D possibly being TRBD1 (6 bases). Germline V gives CDR1 ENHRY, CDR2 SYGVKD. V was pared by 7 bases and J by 0 bases, with 10 bases between. The CDR3 contains 14 residues. CDR3 sequence: CAIKIQGSGNTIYF. Written as DNA, the CDR3 is TGTGCCATCAAGATACAGGGCTCTGGAAACACCATATATTTT.

This chain joins TRBV30 and TRBJ2-7; 9 bases map to TRBD2. After removal of 5 bases from V and 6 bases from J, the junction contained 8 bases not matched to a gene. The germline V gene encodes CDR1 GTSNPN and CDR2 SVGIG (reference sequence). The CDR3 sequence is 13 residues long. The CDR3 reads CAWSWLAGFEQYF. CDR3 nucleotides: TGTGCCTGGTCGTGGCTAGCGGGATTCGAGCAGTACTTC.

The chain links TRBV19 to TRBJ2-5, with 7 positions matching TRBD1. CDR3 length: 14 residues. V shed 3 bases and J 4 bases; nucleotides not matched to a gene: 5. Germline V gene sequence: CDR1 LNHDA, CDR2 SQIVND (reference sequence). CDR3 in DNA: TGTGCCAGTAGTATGTCCAGGGGGATAGAGACCCAGTACTTC. This encodes CASSMSRGIETQYF.

The rearrangement uses TRBV7-8 and TRBJ2-1; 9 positions match TRBD2. The J segment lost 0 bases and the V segment lost 1 base, leaving 1 base of the junction unmatched. There are 16 residues in the CDR3. In germline, CDR1 is SGHVS, CDR2 FQNEAQ. This chain's CDR3 is CASSLGLADSYNEQFF. DNA for the CDR3: TGTGCCAGCAGCTTAGGACTAGCGGACTCCTACAATGAGCAGTTCTTC.

J is TRBJ2-1 and V is TRBV29-1, with 9 bases aligning to TRBD2. The junction had 6 bases not matched to a gene; V was cut back by 1 base and J by 8 bases. Germline CDR1 reads SQVTM; CDR2 reads ANQGSEA. This CDR3 is built from 14 residues. The chain's CDR3 is CSVEVASGIYEQFF. For the CDR3, the DNA is TGCAGCGTTGAAGTTGCTAGCGGGATTTATGAGCAGTTCTTC.

The CDR3 region is CASSGGRESYNEQFF. CDR3 coding DNA: TGCGCCAGCAGCGGGGGGAGGGAGTCCTACAATGAGCAGTTCTTC. The chain uses TRBV10-1 and TRBJ2-1; 7 nucleotides match TRBD2. Germline V gene sequence: CDR1 WNHNN, CDR2 SYGVQD (reference sequence). The CDR3 spans 15 residues. V lost 6 bases and J lost 1; bases outside the gene matches: 6.

The chain employs TRBV28 and TRBJ2-1; no clear D gene. Germline CDR1 MDHEN, CDR2 SYDVKM. V lost 6 bases and J lost 3, with 6 bases in between. This CDR3 spans 12 amino acids. The CDR3 DNA follows: TGTGCCAGCAGCCAACGCTACAATGAGCAGTTCTTC. This translates into CASSQRYNEQFF.

The count of this clone is one. The rearrangement uses TRBV27 and TRBJ2-7; 7 nucleotides align to TRBD2. The V and J ends lost 2 bases and 1 base, in that order; junction bases with no gene match: 5. The CDR3 loop spans 15 amino acids. Germline V gene data show CDR1 as MNHEY and CDR2 as SMNVEV (reference sequence). CDR3 protein: CASSLRSGISYEQYF. CDR3 DNA sequence: TGTGCCAGCAGTTTACGAAGCGGGATTTCCTACGAGCAGTACTTC.

The V and J genes are TRBV5-1 and TRBJ2-7, with TRBD2 matching 7 bases. The germline gives CDR1 SGHRS, CDR2 YFSETQ. This CDR3 has 14 residues. V was clipped by 7 bases and J by 0 bases; unmatched bases: 7. CDR3: CASAPSGSSYEQYF. The CDR3 DNA follows: TGCGCCAGCGCCCCTAGCGGTAGCTCCTACGAGCAGTACTTC.

This chain connects TRBV29-1 to TRBJ1-2; D is uncertain. The CDR3 runs to 12 residues. Germline V gene lookup returns CDR1 SQVTM and CDR2 ANQGSEA. Trimming left V 4 bases short and J 8 bases short, with 14 bases between. CDR3 sequence (DNA): TGCAGCGTTGTCTTAGGGATGGGGGGCTACACCTTC. It codes for CSVVLGMGGYTF.

The chain is built from TRBV18 and TRBJ2-3; 8 bases are a match to TRBD2. Looked up from germline, CDR1 is KGHSH and CDR2 is LQKENI. CDR3 length: 17 residues. Trimming at V came to 3 bases and at J to 4 bases, leaving 12 bases not matched to a gene. The CDR3 protein is CASSPTGGPPPSDTQYF. In nucleotides, the CDR3 is TGTGCCAGCTCACCCACGGGAGGGCCCCCCCCTTCAGATACGCAGTATTTT.

This clone occurred once. The rearrangement uses TRBV6-4 and TRBJ2-5; D is perhaps TRBD2 (5 bases). Looked up from germline, CDR1 is MRHNA and CDR2 is SNTAGT. The V end was cut by 4 bases, the J end by 3 bases, with 9 bases between. The CDR3 covers 13 residues. CDR3: CASSGGPKETQYF. CDR3 coding DNA: TGTGCCAGCAGTGGCGGGCCTAAAGAGACCCAGTACTTC.

The chain carries TRBV6-1 and TRBJ2-7, with D perhaps TRBD1 (7 bases). CDR1 is MNHNS and CDR2 is SASEGT in the germline V gene. The CDR3 runs 15 residues. Trimming pared 8 bases from V and 6 bases from J, leaving 23 bases between. In nucleotides, the CDR3 is TGTGCCAGCGATCCTGCCGACAGGGTGGGGGGCGAGCAGTACTTC. It yields the protein CASDPADRVGGEQYF.

This clone has more than one count but fewer than ten. The chain combines TRBV19 with TRBJ2-5; no definite D call. This CDR3 has 13 amino acids. Trimming pared 6 bases from V and 0 bases from J, leaving 8 bases between. Germline values: CDR1 LNHDA, CDR2 SQIVND (reference sequence). The CDR3 nucleotides are TGTGCCAGTAGCAATCGGGACCAAGAGACCCAGTACTTC. Encoded protein: CASSNRDQETQYF.

This sequence joins TRBV15 and TRBJ2-3, with unresolved D. The CDR3 has 13 residues. Germline V lookup: CDR1 LNHNV, CDR2 YYDKDF (reference sequence). V lost 9 bases, J lost 4 bases, and 14 bases lay in between. CDR3 DNA: TGTGCCACTAGATTGCGAGGTCCAGATACGCAGTATTTT. Residues: CATRLRGPDTQYF.

The rearrangement joins TRBV11-2 to TRBJ2-1, with a weak D call TRBD2 (6 bases). Trimming cost V 1 base and J 6 bases, with 13 bases left between them. CDR1 and CDR2 (germline): SGHAT, FQNNGV. The CDR3 covers 15 residues. CDR3: CASSLVRQGGNEQFF. DNA of the CDR3: TGTGCCAGCAGCTTAGTAAGGCAGGGAGGCAATGAGCAGTTCTTC.

The CDR3 spells CAWSVNRKSGNTIYF. In DNA form, the CDR3 reads TGTGCCTGGAGTGTAAACCGGAAATCTGGAAACACCATATATTTT. V and J are TRBV30 and TRBJ1-3; D not resolved. Deletions cut 0 bases from V and 1 base from J, with 10 bases between. From germline, CDR1 is GTSNPN and CDR2 SVGIG (reference sequence). CDR3 length equals 15 residues.

The chain couples TRBV18 to TRBJ1-3; 8 bases map to TRBD1. This CDR3 has 17 amino acids. The V and J ends lost 4 bases and 3 bases, in that order; junction bases with no gene match: 11. Germline V gene sequence: CDR1 KGHSH, CDR2 LQKENI. CDR3 in DNA: TGTGCCAGCTCACGAAGACAGGGGATAGCTCTTGGAAACACCATATATTTT. This encodes CASSRRQGIALGNTIYF.

V gene TRBV10-2 combines with J gene TRBJ2-7; no clear D gene. Per germline, CDR1 WSHSY and CDR2 SAAADI. This CDR3 contains 14 residues. Trimming took off 2 bases at V and 2 bases at J, with 10 bases between the two ends. The CDR3: CASSELQRPYEQYF. The CDR3 coding sequence is TGCGCCAGCAGTGAGCTACAGCGCCCCTACGAGCAGTACTTC.